This TCR beta chain was obtained from a study of beta chain features in type 1 diabetes. Study-level background: In age, gender and cell yields, patients were similar to healthy donors.

Blood was collected once per donor into heparin, averaging about 116 mL. With regard to this clone: Its antigen is unknown.

The whole isolated RNA underwent reverse transcription, so sequencing captured expressed TCRB transcripts. Clones were sequenced by immunoSEQ multiplex PCR, and TCRdb holds only the in-frame ones, with some missing. The sample lists about 180,000 clones, roughly 8% occurring once. CDR1 and CDR2 (germline): MDHEN, SYDVKM. The CDR3 extends over 15 amino acids. V trimming: 7 bases; J trimming: 3 bases; junction bases outside the gene matches: 10. Study-wide results and caveats: The study left unresolved whether HLA type influences TCRB rearrangement. Within the patient group, naive, central memory and Treg TCRB repertoires appeared more similar to each other than within healthy donors. Shorter TCRB CDR3s, moderately but significantly so, were found in Type 1 diabetes patients in all four CD4+ subsets.

Sequencing was carried out using central memory CD4+ T cells from blood. The chain combines TRBV28 with TRBJ1-2; 8 nucleotides match TRBD1. The clonotype comes from a woman in her 40s with type 1 diabetes. CDR3: CASTPSDRDYYGYTF. The CDR3 bases are TGTGCCAGCACCCCTTCGGACAGGGACTACTATGGCTACACCTTC.